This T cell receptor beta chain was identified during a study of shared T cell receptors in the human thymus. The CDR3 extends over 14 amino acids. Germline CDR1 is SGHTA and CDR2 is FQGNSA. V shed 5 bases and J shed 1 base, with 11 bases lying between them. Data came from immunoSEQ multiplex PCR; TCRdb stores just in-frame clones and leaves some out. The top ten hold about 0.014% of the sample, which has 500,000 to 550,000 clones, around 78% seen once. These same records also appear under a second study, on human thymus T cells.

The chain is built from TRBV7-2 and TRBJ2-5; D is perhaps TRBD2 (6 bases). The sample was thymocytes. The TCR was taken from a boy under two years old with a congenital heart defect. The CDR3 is CASSPGLPQETQYF. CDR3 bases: TGTGCCAGCAGCCCGGGACTGCCCCAAGAGACCCAGTACTTC.